Shown below are 28 T cell receptor beta chains from a single sample sequenced in a study of T cell clonotyping in hematopoietic cell transplantation (dated by TCRdb to the early 2020s). The library was prepared using the immunoSEQ multiplex PCR assay. TCRdb limited this immuneACCESS table to in-frame rearrangements with V and J called. A share of clones is missing; checked studies link under half to unresolved V genes, and the rest is unexplained. The sample has roughly 30,000 clones on record, more than 85% of them singletons. Together, the top ten hold roughly 10% of the sample. Taken with the paper, the label for time point translates to: 100 days after allo-HCT. This specimen consisted of PBMCs, obtained 100 days after allogeneic stem cell transplant. The receptors derive from a female patient aged 50 to 65 who had an allogeneic stem cell transplant from a related donor, so the T cells may come from the graft donor. Some clones in this sample may be carry-over from other donors' samples.

The chain couples TRBV7-6 to TRBJ2-1; the match to TRBD1 covers 9 bases. Trimming removed 8 bases from V and 6 bases from J; junction bases left unmatched: 11. The CDR3 extends over 15 amino acids. Germline lookup yields CDR1 SGHVS and CDR2 FNYEAQ. The CDR3 sequence is CASGNPGQGGNEQFF. CDR3 DNA: TGTGCCAGCGGAAACCCGGGACAGGGCGGCAATGAGCAGTTCTTC.

The CDR3 DNA is TGTGCCAGCAGTGAAGCGCTTCAGGTCACCTCCTACGAGCAGTACTTC. It translates to CASSEALQVTSYEQYF. V usage is TRBV6-1 and J usage is TRBJ2-7; D unresolved. Germline lookup yields CDR1 MNHNS and CDR2 SASEGT. The CDR3 runs to 16 residues. Trimming removed 0 bases from V and 0 bases from J, with 12 bases in between.

Only one count was recorded for this clone. The chain has TRBV10-3 and TRBJ2-5; 9 nucleotides match TRBD2. From germline, CDR1 is ENHRY and CDR2 SYGVKD. The CDR3 covers 15 residues. The V and J ends lost 4 bases and 4 bases, in that order; junction bases with no gene match: 7. The CDR3 loop is CAISATSGLSETQYF. The CDR3 DNA reads TGTGCCATCAGTGCGACTAGCGGTTTGTCAGAGACCCAGTACTTC.

J is TRBJ2-1 and V is TRBV2; TRBD2 aligns across 7 bases. The trim removed 11 bases at V and 1 base at J, leaving 11 bases unmatched. The CDR3 contains 15 residues. Per the germline V gene, CDR1 is SNHLY and CDR2 is FYNNEI. As DNA, the CDR3 is TGTGCCTGGCGATCTAGCGGATTATCCTACAATGAGCAGTTCTTC. It codes for CAWRSSGLSYNEQFF.

The CDR3 spells CASSQDYRGLGYTF. CDR3 DNA: TGTGCCAGCAGCCAAGATTACAGGGGGCTCGGCTACACCTTC. The rearrangement links TRBV4-2 to TRBJ1-2; TRBD1 matches at 9 bases. V shed 0 bases, J shed 8 bases, and the junction held 4 bases outside the gene matches. Looked up from germline, CDR1 is LGHNA and CDR2 is YNFKEQ. This CDR3 has 14 amino acids.

This clone was seen just once. The chain is built from TRBV6-5 and TRBJ2-2; 10 bases match TRBD1. The CDR3 is 16 amino acids. Germline-derived CDR1 and CDR2 are MNHEY and SVGAGI. Trimming took 2 bases from V and 5 from J; bases not matched to a gene: 5. This CDR3 reads CASSYRDRGGTGELFF. In DNA, the CDR3 is TGTGCCAGCAGTTACCGGGACAGGGGAGGGACCGGGGAGCTGTTTTTT.

As DNA, the CDR3 is TGTGCCAGCAGCTCCGGACAGGGATCCTACAATGAGCAGTTCTTC. It yields the protein CASSSGQGSYNEQFF. The chain combines TRBV7-7 with TRBJ2-1, with 8 nucleotides matching TRBD1. After removal of 4 bases from V and 1 base from J, the junction contained 3 bases not matched to a gene. Germline-derived CDR1 and CDR2 are SSHAT and FNYEAQ (reference sequence). This CDR3 is built from 15 residues.

V gene TRBV7-2 combines with J gene TRBJ1-5, with D hard to call. The CDR3 length is 15 residues. V lost 5 bases and J lost 0, with 11 bases in between. The germline V gene has CDR1 SGHTA and CDR2 FQGNSA. For the CDR3, the DNA is TGTGCCAGCAGCCCCGGTGGAAGTAGCAATCAGCCCCAGCATTTT. This encodes CASSPGGSSNQPQHF.

The chain recombines TRBV30 with TRBJ1-1; D might be TRBD1 (6 bases). The CDR3 is made up of 15 amino acids. CDR1 and CDR2 from the germline V gene are GTSNPN and SVGIG (reference sequence). V lost 3 bases and J 5 bases, leaving 19 bases between the germline ends. Here the CDR3 reads CAWRGLGGGDTEAFF. CDR3 bases: TGTGCCTGGAGGGGATTAGGGGGAGGGGATACTGAAGCTTTCTTT.

The chain uses TRBV30 and TRBJ1-3; TRBD1 is a possible D gene (5 bases). The CDR3 consists of 14 residues. V lost 2 bases and J lost 4, with 12 bases in between. The germline V gene has CDR1 GTSNPN and CDR2 SVGIG (reference sequence). The CDR3 protein is CAWSPGTEGNTIYF. CDR3 bases: TGTGCCTGGAGTCCTGGGACGGAAGGAAACACCATATATTTT. Complete variable domain (other parts from reference TRBV30 and TRBJ1-3): SQTIHQWPATLVQPVGSPLSLECTVEGTSNPNLYWYRQAAGRGLQLLFYSVGIGQISSEVPQNLSASRPQDRQFILSSKKLLLSDSGFYLCAWSPGTEGNTIYFGEGSWLTVV.

This clone is a singleton in its sample. This chain connects TRBV6-5 to TRBJ1-2; D gene uncertain. Germline CDR1 is MNHEY and CDR2 is SVGAGI. Trimming cost V 5 bases and J 5 bases, with 12 bases left between them. There are 13 residues in the CDR3. CDR3 sequence reads: CASSRDSGYGYTF. CDR3 DNA sequence: TGTGCCAGCAGTCGAGATAGTGGGTATGGCTACACCTTC.

This chain links TRBV9 with TRBJ1-1; 7 bases map to TRBD1. With 4 bases clipped from V and 5 bases from J, the junction kept 5 bases outside the gene matches. Germline values: CDR1 SGDLS, CDR2 YYNGEE. This CDR3 region has 13 residues. CDR3 nucleotide sequence: TGTGCCAGCAGCCCAGGGGGGGAGACTGAAGCTTTCTTT. Encoded protein: CASSPGGETEAFF.

The chain is built from TRBV7-2 and TRBJ1-4; possibly TRBD1 for D (5 bases). Looked up from germline, CDR1 is SGHTA and CDR2 is FQGNSA. Trimming left V 4 bases short and J 4 bases short, with 13 bases between. The CDR3 has 15 amino acids. CDR3 in DNA: TGTGCCAGCAGCTCAGAGACAGCGAATAATGAAAAACTGTTTTTT. Encoded protein: CASSSETANNEKLFF. The variable domain in full, completed from reference TRBV7-2 and TRBJ1-4, reads GAGVSQSPSNKVTEKGKDVELRCDPISGHTALYWYRQSLGQGLEFLIYFQGNSAPDKSGLPSDRFSAERTGGSVSTLTIQRTQQEDSAVYLCASSSETANNEKLFFGSGTQLSVL.

The rearrangement uses TRBV7-9 and TRBJ1-2, with D uncertain. In germline, CDR1 is SEHNR, CDR2 FQNEAQ (reference sequence). The CDR3 covers 13 residues. The V and J ends lost 1 base and 4 bases respectively, with 7 bases between them. CDR3 DNA: TGTGCCAGCAGCTTAGAATTACCCTATGGCTACACCTTC. It yields the protein CASSLELPYGYTF.

The CDR3 DNA follows: TGCGCCAGCAGCCAAACAGAGAGCTCCTACAATGAGCAGTTCTTC. As protein: CASSQTESSYNEQFF. The rearrangement joins TRBV4-3 to TRBJ2-1; D call uncertain. V was pared by 2 bases and J by 0 bases, with 8 bases between. The CDR3 runs 15 residues. CDR1 and CDR2 (germline): LGHNA, YSLEER.

This chain joins TRBV5-4 and TRBJ2-1; 10 bases map to TRBD2. Looked up from germline, CDR1 is SGHNT and CDR2 is YYREEE (reference sequence). The trim removed 1 base at V and 7 bases at J, leaving 11 bases unmatched. The CDR3 loop spans 17 amino acids. CDR3 residues: CASSLPLAGAPSNEQFF. Written as DNA, the CDR3 is TGTGCCAGCAGCTTGCCGCTAGCGGGGGCCCCTAGTAATGAGCAGTTCTTC.

The V gene is TRBV2, the J gene TRBJ1-4, with D possibly matching TRBD1 (6 bases). This CDR3 has 15 amino acids. With 1 base removed from V and 8 bases from J, the gap between germline ends came to 14 bases. Germline assignment: CDR1 SNHLY and CDR2 FYNNEI. This CDR3 reads CASSEVRGLGEKLFF. CDR3 coding DNA: TGTGCCAGCAGTGAAGTCAGGGGCCTGGGGGAAAAACTGTTTTTT.

The chain recombines TRBV30 with TRBJ2-3, with 13 bases lining up with TRBD2. Trimming at V came to 3 bases and at J to 0 bases, leaving 6 bases not matched to a gene. This CDR3 contains 17 residues. Per germline, CDR1 GTSNPN and CDR2 SVGIG (reference sequence). The CDR3 loop reads CAWSPGTSGTSTDTQYF. In DNA, the CDR3 is TGTGCCTGGAGCCCCGGGACTAGCGGGACCAGCACAGATACGCAGTATTTT.

The chain combines TRBV6-1 with TRBJ1-5, with D unresolved. The germline V gene has CDR1 MNHNS and CDR2 SASEGT. With 6 bases removed from V and 2 bases from J, the gap between germline ends came to 11 bases. CDR3 length equals 14 residues. In nucleotides, the CDR3 is TGTGCCAGCAGCCCGACGGGCGGCAATCAGCCCCAGCATTTT. Its protein product is CASSPTGGNQPQHF.

This clone was seen only a few times. The chain recombines TRBV5-1 with TRBJ1-1; D call uncertain. Trimming pared 0 bases from V and 7 bases from J, leaving 16 bases between. Germline V gene data show CDR1 as SGHRS and CDR2 as YFSETQ. The CDR3 contains 15 residues. As DNA, the CDR3 is TGCGCCAGCAGCTTGGGTGGTCCCACTCGGGGTGAAGCTTTCTTT. Its translation: CASSLGGPTRGEAFF. Full variable domain (outside the CDR3, taken from reference TRBV5-1 and TRBJ1-1): KAGVTQTPRYLIKTRGQQVTLSCSPISGHRSVSWYQQTPGQGLQFLFEYFSETQRNKGNFPGRFSGRQFSNSRSEMNVSTLELGDSALYLCASSLGGPTRGEAFFGQGTRLTVV.

The chain uses TRBV20-1 and TRBJ1-2; D is unresolved. Trimming removed 5 bases from V and 5 bases from J, with 9 bases in between. CDR1 is DFQATT and CDR2 is SNEGSKA in the germline V gene (reference sequence). CDR3 size: 11 residues. In DNA, the CDR3 is TGCAGTGCTCCCATGCCATATGGCTACACCTTC. Encoded protein: CSAPMPYGYTF.

The chain carries TRBV29-1 and TRBJ2-3; 10 positions match TRBD2. This CDR3 spans 15 amino acids. Germline V lookup: CDR1 SQVTM, CDR2 ANQGSEA. Losses at the gene ends were 3 bases for V and 1 base for J; bases not matched to a gene: 4. This chain's CDR3 is CSVDTSGVGTDTQYF. The CDR3 DNA is TGCAGCGTTGATACTAGCGGGGTGGGCACAGATACGCAGTATTTT.

This clone was recorded once. The chain is built from TRBV19 and TRBJ1-2; 8 bases map to TRBD1. Germline-derived CDR1 and CDR2 are LNHDA and SQIVND (reference sequence). V lost 5 bases and J lost 6; bases outside the gene matches: 5. The CDR3 consists of 13 residues. CDR3 loop: CASSPTGGNGYTF. CDR3 nucleotides: TGTGCCAGTAGTCCTACAGGGGGGAATGGCTACACCTTC.

The V call is TRBV5-4, the J call TRBJ2-5; D might be TRBD1 (6 bases). CDR3 length: 14 amino acids. Trimming pared 4 bases from V and 2 bases from J, leaving 12 bases between. Germline CDR1 and CDR2: SGHNT and YYREEE (reference sequence). DNA for the CDR3: TGTGCCAGCAGCATTCCGACAGGTCAAGAGACCCAGTACTTC. It encodes CASSIPTGQETQYF.

The rearrangement links TRBV7-9 to TRBJ1-1, with TRBD1 matching 10 bases. This CDR3 is built from 15 residues. Germline V gives CDR1 SEHNR, CDR2 FQNEAQ (reference sequence). With 4 bases clipped from V and 11 bases from J, the junction kept 13 bases outside the gene matches. CDR3 sequence reads: CASSSSTGGRSRAFF. The CDR3 DNA follows: TGTGCCAGCAGCTCGTCGACAGGGGGCAGGTCTCGGGCTTTCTTT. Together with reference TRBV7-9 and TRBJ1-1, the CDR3 gives the full variable domain: DTGVSQNPRHKITKRGQNVTFRCDPISEHNRLYWYRQTLGQGPEFLTYFQNEAQLEKSRLLSDRFSAERPKGSFSTLEIQRTEQGDSAMYLCASSSSTGGRSRAFFGQGTRLTVV.

J is TRBJ1-2 and V is TRBV4-2; 9 positions match TRBD1. This CDR3 is built from 14 residues. V shed 5 bases, J shed 3 bases, and the junction held 4 bases outside the gene matches. Germline V CDR1 and CDR2: LGHNA, YNFKEQ. DNA for the CDR3: TGTGCCAGCAGCTTGGGGGACAGGGACTATGGCTACACCTTC. Translated, it gives CASSLGDRDYGYTF.

This clone was seen once. For the CDR3, the DNA is TGCGCCAGCAGCTCGCCCGAGCATGCCGGGACAGGGATAGGTTTCTACGAGCAGTACTTC. Amino acids: CASSSPEHAGTGIGFYEQYF. This chain links TRBV5-1 with TRBJ2-7; 9 nucleotides line up with TRBD1. In germline, CDR1 is SGHRS, CDR2 YFSETQ. V trimming: 3 bases; J trimming: 3 bases; junction bases outside the gene matches: 22. CDR3 length: 20 residues.

J is TRBJ1-5 and V is TRBV19; 7 bases fit TRBD1. CDR3 length: 16 amino acids. V was clipped by 7 bases and J by 6 bases; unmatched bases: 15. Germline CDR1 LNHDA, CDR2 SQIVND (reference sequence). CDR3 coding DNA: TGTGCCAGTACCGACAAGACAGGGATAAGAGCTCAGCCCCAGCATTTT. Its translation: CASTDKTGIRAQPQHF.